One sample yielded the 30 T cell receptor beta chains listed below, sequenced in a study of blood T cell repertoires in COVID-19. Sequencing used immunoSEQ multiplex PCR; TCRdb keeps in-frame clones, though not all of them. The sample carries a few hundred thousand clones, 85% to 90% recorded once. The sequenced sample was PBMCs or T cells enriched from blood (not recorded which). Receptor source: a woman aged 40 to 50 who had recovered from COVID-19.

The CDR3 reads CSVGLAGATDTQYF. CDR3 bases: TGCAGCGTAGGACTAGCGGGAGCTACAGATACGCAGTATTTT. The V call is TRBV29-1, the J call TRBJ2-3; 13 bases line up with TRBD2. Germline V gene data show CDR1 as SQVTM and CDR2 as ANQGSEA. This CDR3 is built from 14 residues. V gave up 6 bases and J gave up 3 bases; unmatched junction bases: 3.

The DNA of the CDR3 is TGTGCCAGCAGCTTAGAAGGACAGACCCACTCTGGAAACACCATATATTTT. Encoded protein: CASSLEGQTHSGNTIYF. The rearrangement joins TRBV7-6 to TRBJ1-3, with D possibly matching TRBD1 (6 bases). The CDR3 covers 17 residues. Per the germline V gene, CDR1 is SGHVS and CDR2 is FNYEAQ. The ends were cut back, 1 base at V and 0 bases at J, with 13 bases in the middle.

This clone was detected once. The rearrangement uses TRBV21-1 and TRBJ1-2; whether TRBD1, the table's D call, matches the DNA was not checked. TRBV21-1 is a recognized pseudogene. The CDR3 loop spans 12 amino acids. The CDR3 loop reads CASSRDTQPYTF. The CDR3, as DNA: TGTGCCAGCAGCAGGGACACCCAACCCTACACCTTC.

The chain has TRBV18 and TRBJ2-5; TRBD1 is a possible D gene (6 bases). V lost 3 bases to trimming and J lost 0 bases, with 14 bases between them. The CDR3 runs to 16 residues. Germline CDR1 is KGHSH and CDR2 is LQKENI. CDR3 in amino acids: CASSPYGRGYQETQYF. The CDR3 coding sequence is TGTGCCAGCTCACCTTATGGCAGGGGTTACCAAGAGACCCAGTACTTC.

This chain connects TRBV11-2 to TRBJ2-5, with 11 bases fitting TRBD2. The J segment lost 5 bases and the V segment lost 8 bases, leaving 10 bases of the junction unmatched. CDR1 and CDR2 (germline): SGHAT, FQNNGV. The CDR3 runs 15 residues. CDR3 sequence: CASRGLAGGGETQYF. The CDR3 DNA is TGTGCCAGCCGGGGGCTAGCGGGAGGTGGGGAGACCCAGTACTTC. The complete variable domain, with remaining parts taken from reference TRBV11-2 and TRBJ2-5, reads EAGVAQSPRYKIIEKRQSVAFWCNPISGHATLYWYQQILGQGPKLLIQFQNNGVVDDSQLPKDRFSAERLKGVDSTLKIQPAKLEDSAVYLCASRGLAGGGETQYFGPGTRLLVL.

The J gene is TRBJ1-2, the V gene TRBV2, with TRBD1 as a possible D gene (6 bases). The CDR3 runs 14 residues. V was clipped by 7 bases and J by 7 bases, with 19 bases between them. Germline assignment: CDR1 SNHLY and CDR2 FYNNEI. DNA of the CDR3: TGTGCCAGCACCAGTGGGTCAGGGGCCCTTGGCTACACCTTC. Translation: CASTSGSGALGYTF.

The chain links TRBV4-3 to TRBJ1-4, with D possibly matching TRBD1 (5 bases). This CDR3 comprises 19 residues. Germline CDR1 reads LGHNA; CDR2 reads YSLEER. Trimming left V 0 bases short and J 0 bases short, with 17 bases between. CDR3 residues: CASSQEARRGYATNEKLFF. CDR3 nucleotides: TGCGCCAGCAGCCAAGAGGCCAGGAGGGGTTATGCAACTAATGAAAAACTGTTTTTT.

The CDR3 spells CASSLGGPYYEQYF. The CDR3 coding sequence is TGCGCCAGCAGCTTGGGGGGGCCTTACTACGAGCAGTACTTC. This chain joins TRBV5-1 and TRBJ2-7; TRBD1 is a possible D gene (6 bases). V gave up 0 bases and J gave up 3 bases, with 10 bases separating them. The CDR3 is made up of 14 amino acids. Germline V CDR1 and CDR2: SGHRS, YFSETQ.

The chain carries TRBV27 and TRBJ1-5; D not certain. V was trimmed by 2 bases and J by 7 bases, leaving 9 bases between them. There are 13 residues in the CDR3. Per germline, CDR1 MNHEY and CDR2 SMNVEV (reference sequence). The CDR3 reads CASSLMTTQPQHF. DNA of the CDR3: TGTGCCAGCAGTTTAATGACAACACAGCCCCAGCATTTT.

The rearrangement joins TRBV19 to TRBJ1-6; tentative D call: TRBD1 (6 bases). Deletions cut 7 bases from V and 7 bases from J, with 14 bases between. This CDR3 contains 14 residues. CDR1 is LNHDA and CDR2 is SQIVND in the germline V gene (reference sequence). The CDR3 DNA follows: TGTGCCAGTACCCGAGACAGGTTCAATTCACCCCTCCACTTT. Its protein product is CASTRDRFNSPLHF.

The chain couples TRBV27 to TRBJ1-2, with D tentatively TRBD1 (6 bases). The CDR3 runs 13 residues. Germline CDR1 reads MNHEY; CDR2 reads SMNVEV (reference sequence). The V gene lost 3 bases and the J gene lost 6 bases, with 11 bases spanning the gap. The DNA of the CDR3 is TGTGCCAGCAGTTTTGGCAGGGGAGATGGCTACACCTTC. This translates into CASSFGRGDGYTF.

V gene TRBV5-1 combines with J gene TRBJ1-2; the D gene is possibly TRBD1 (6 bases). Germline assignment: CDR1 SGHRS and CDR2 YFSETQ. V lost 2 bases, J lost 8 bases, and 16 bases lay in between. CDR3 size: 14 residues. CDR3 sequence reads: CASSFTGIKEGYTF. The CDR3 DNA reads as TGCGCCAGCAGCTTTACAGGGATAAAGGAAGGCTACACCTTC.

The chain has TRBV2 and TRBJ1-5; D possibly corresponds to TRBD1 (6 bases). The length of the CDR3 is 13 residues. Trimming took 6 bases from V and 5 from J, leaving 11 bases between them. Germline assignment: CDR1 SNHLY and CDR2 FYNNEI. CDR3 loop: CASRARQDQPQHF. The CDR3 DNA is TGTGCCAGCAGGGCCAGACAGGATCAGCCCCAGCATTTT. Full variable domain (outside the CDR3, taken from reference TRBV2 and TRBJ1-5): EPEVTQTPSHQVTQMGQEVILRCVPISNHLYFYWYRQILGQKVEFLVSFYNNEISEKSEIFDDQFSVERPDGSNFTLKIRSTKLEDSAMYFCASRARQDQPQHFGDGTRLSIL.

This chain links TRBV15 with TRBJ1-5; no definite D call. V lost 1 base, J lost 2 bases, and 18 bases lay in between. CDR1 and CDR2 from the germline V gene are LNHNV and YYDKDF (reference sequence). The CDR3 consists of 18 residues. The CDR3, as DNA: TGTGCCACCAGCAGAGGGGCAGCGGGTGGTCGGGGCAATCAGCCCCAGCATTTT. As protein: CATSRGAAGGRGNQPQHF. The full variable domain, its missing parts supplied by reference TRBV15 and TRBJ1-5, is DAMVIQNPRYQVTQFGKPVTLSCSQTLNHNVMYWYQQKSSQAPKLLFHYYDKDFNNEADTPDNFQSRRPNTSFCFLDIRSPGLGDTAMYLCATSRGAAGGRGNQPQHFGDGTRLSIL.

The chain carries TRBV6-2 or TRBV6-3 and TRBJ1-5; D possibly corresponds to TRBD1 (6 bases). From germline, CDR1 is MNHEY and CDR2 SVGEGT. The CDR3 runs to 14 residues. V was clipped by 5 bases and J by 5 bases, with 13 bases between them. The CDR3 DNA is TGTGCCAGCAGTCCCGGACAGACACATCAGCCCCAGCATTTT. The encoded protein is CASSPGQTHQPQHF.

The chain combines TRBV27 with TRBJ1-5; D ambiguous. The V and J ends lost 5 bases and 8 bases respectively, with 10 bases between them. Looked up from germline, CDR1 is MNHEY and CDR2 is SMNVEV (reference sequence). This CDR3 is 12 amino acids long. The DNA of the CDR3 is TGTGCCAGCAGTAGCCCTGGTGAGCCCCAGCATTTT. It yields the protein CASSSPGEPQHF.

The chain joins TRBV7-2 to TRBJ2-5; 12 bases fit TRBD1. V lost 5 bases and J lost 5; bases outside the gene matches: 6. Germline loops: CDR1 SGHTA, CDR2 FQGNSA. The CDR3 spans 15 residues. The CDR3 sequence is CASSPRDRGPETQYF. CDR3 bases: TGTGCCAGCAGCCCCCGGGACAGGGGGCCGGAGACCCAGTACTTC. Supplemented by reference TRBV7-2 and TRBJ2-5, the full variable domain reads GAGVSQSPSNKVTEKGKDVELRCDPISGHTALYWYRQSLGQGLEFLIYFQGNSAPDKSGLPSDRFSAERTGGSVSTLTIQRTQQEDSAVYLCASSPRDRGPETQYFGPGTRLLVL.

The chain combines TRBV7-2 with TRBJ2-7; no reliable D call. This CDR3 spans 14 amino acids. The V end was cut by 1 base, the J end by 0 bases, with 7 bases between. Germline V gene lookup returns CDR1 SGHTA and CDR2 FQGNSA. The CDR3 coding sequence is TGTGCCAGCAGCTTAGAAGTCAGCTCCTACGAGCAGTACTTC. Amino acids: CASSLEVSSYEQYF.

The chain employs TRBV27 and TRBJ1-5, with D tentatively TRBD1 (5 bases). The CDR3 is 14 residues long. The V and J ends lost 5 bases and 0 bases respectively, with 8 bases between them. Germline V gene sequence: CDR1 MNHEY, CDR2 SMNVEV (reference sequence). CDR3 coding DNA: TGTGCCAGCAGTGGGGACTATAGCAATCAGCCCCAGCATTTT. Encoded protein: CASSGDYSNQPQHF.

The rearrangement uses TRBV16 and TRBJ1-4; D is uncertain. V lost 4 bases and J lost 8, with 17 bases in between. The CDR3 consists of 15 residues. Germline V gene sequence: CDR1 KGHSY, CDR2 FQNENV. CDR3 protein: CASSPNRVGGEKLFF. CDR3 sequence (DNA): TGTGCCAGCAGCCCGAATAGGGTGGGAGGCGAAAAACTGTTTTTT.

The J gene is TRBJ2-1, the V gene TRBV7-8; 8 bases line up with TRBD2. V shed 2 bases and J 2 bases; nucleotides not matched to a gene: 2. The CDR3 loop spans 15 amino acids. Germline V gives CDR1 SGHVS, CDR2 FQNEAQ. The CDR3 DNA sequence: TGTGCCAGCAGCTTAATAGCGGGGACCTACAATGAGCAGTTCTTC. Protein: CASSLIAGTYNEQFF. Supplemented by reference TRBV7-8 and TRBJ2-1, the full variable domain reads GAGVSQSPRYKVAKRGQDVALRCDPISGHVSLFWYQQALGQGPEFLTYFQNEAQLDKSGLPSDRFFAERPEGSVSTLKIQRTQQEDSAVYLCASSLIAGTYNEQFFGPGTRLTVL.

This chain uses TRBV19 with TRBJ1-3, with no clear D. Trimming left V 5 bases short and J 3 bases short, with 8 bases between. Germline loops: CDR1 LNHDA, CDR2 SQIVND (reference sequence). The CDR3 is 13 residues long. The CDR3, as DNA: TGTGCCAGTAGTCCCTCCGGTGGAAACACCATATATTTT. Its protein is CASSPSGGNTIYF.

The rearrangement links TRBV3-1 (or the pseudogene TRBV3-2) to TRBJ2-2; 10 positions agree with TRBD2. The CDR3 has 13 residues. V was pared by 0 bases and J by 11 bases, with 0 bases of the junction left unmatched. Germline V CDR1 and CDR2: LGHDT, YNNKEL (reference sequence). The CDR3 DNA reads TGTGCCAGCAGCCAAGAACTAGCGGGAGAGCTGTTTTTT. Its translation is CASSQELAGELFF.

This chain links TRBV7-9 with TRBJ1-1; D is uncertain. This CDR3 spans 17 amino acids. Deletions cut 5 bases from V and 1 base from J, with 20 bases between. CDR1 SEHNR and CDR2 FQNEAQ come from the germline V gene (reference sequence). The CDR3 nucleotides read TGTGCCAGCAGCACCCAGAGCGGCAGGAGAGCGAACACTGAAGCTTTCTTT. The encoded protein is CASSTQSGRRANTEAFF. Full variable domain (remainder filled in from reference TRBV7-9 and TRBJ1-1): DTGVSQNPRHKITKRGQNVTFRCDPISEHNRLYWYRQTLGQGPEFLTYFQNEAQLEKSRLLSDRFSAERPKGSFSTLEIQRTEQGDSAMYLCASSTQSGRRANTEAFFGQGTRLTVV.

The rearrangement links TRBV6-5 to TRBJ1-4, with unresolved D. V was shortened by 5 bases and J by 7 bases, with 14 bases between the two germline ends. This CDR3 is built from 14 residues. Germline V gene lookup returns CDR1 MNHEY and CDR2 SVGAGI. This CDR3 reads CASSPLVGSEKLFF. The CDR3 region has the DNA TGTGCCAGCAGTCCCCTCGTGGGGAGTGAAAAACTGTTTTTT.

This chain joins TRBV7-6 and TRBJ2-7; the D gene is possibly TRBD1 (6 bases). Germline values: CDR1 SGHVS, CDR2 FNYEAQ. This CDR3 has 15 amino acids. Between the trimmed V and J ends, which lost 2 bases and 5 bases, there was a span of 16 bases. CDR3 loop: CASSLRSQGIDEQYF. CDR3 DNA: TGTGCCAGCAGCTTAAGATCACAGGGCATCGACGAGCAGTACTTC.

The chain joins TRBV6-5 to TRBJ2-7, with TRBD1 matching over 9 bases. J was trimmed by 0 bases and V by 7 bases; bases with no gene match: 7. This CDR3 is 15 amino acids long. The germline gives CDR1 MNHEY, CDR2 SVGAGI. As DNA, the CDR3 is TGTGCCAGCATTTGGAGACAGGGGGGCTCCTACGAGCAGTACTTC. Protein product: CASIWRQGGSYEQYF.

In nucleotides, the CDR3 is TGTGCCAGCAGACTACAGGGGGGGGAGGCCTACGAGCAGTACTTC. Its translation: CASRLQGGEAYEQYF. The V and J genes are TRBV27 and TRBJ2-7, with D tentatively TRBD1 (8 bases). CDR3 size: 15 residues. With 6 bases removed from V and 2 bases from J, the gap between germline ends came to 17 bases. Germline V CDR1 and CDR2: MNHEY, SMNVEV (reference sequence).

This chain joins TRBV2 and TRBJ1-6; D call uncertain. Germline assignment: CDR1 SNHLY and CDR2 FYNNEI. The CDR3 length is 13 residues. Deletions cut 9 bases from V and 13 bases from J, with 19 bases between. The CDR3 loop is CASDRGPREPLHF. The CDR3 bases are TGTGCCAGTGACCGGGGTCCTCGGGAGCCCCTCCACTTT.

This clone was seen a few times. This chain links TRBV19 with TRBJ1-4; TRBD1 matches at 7 bases. The junction had 7 bases not matched to a gene; V was cut back by 4 bases and J by 2 bases. The CDR3 contains 16 residues. Germline CDR1 LNHDA, CDR2 SQIVND (reference sequence). CDR3 DNA sequence: TGTGCCAGTAGTACCCGACAGGGAGCGACTAATGAAAAACTGTTTTTT. Protein sequence: CASSTRQGATNEKLFF.